This TCR beta chain appears in the sequencing data of a study of cytomegalovirus exposure and HLA in healthy donors (dated by TCRdb to 2017 to 2019). Study-wide context: An earlier analysis of approximately 550 of the donors reported 250 to 300 Gb of sequence data and around 120 million unique TCR beta sequences from 150 million to 200 million T cells. An early release covering more than 500 HLA-typed donors comprised approximately 290 gigabases of sequencing data and 85 million to 100 million unique TCR sequences. The genetic ancestry cluster associated with self-reported Caucasian donors included around 76% of the roughly 380 genotyped donors. The study aimed to test whether signatures of past pathogen exposure could be identified by cataloging public T cell receptors. The study profiled the T cell repertoires of 500 to 800 subjects by immunosequencing and related them to cytomegalovirus serostatus. Along with the approximately 650-subject first cohort, a separate validation cohort of about 110 different subjects was used. The study combined high-throughput TCR immunosequencing, statistical association of individual TCRs with disease status, and machine learning to predict cytomegalovirus infection status. A later analysis re-analyzed previously published TCR beta repertoires from roughly 600 donors and added high-resolution HLA genotyping to study TCR occurrence patterns. In the later analysis, no new phenotypic data were used to find candidate immune exposures; instead, reliance was placed on TCR beta sequences and their occurrence across donors. In an earlier analysis of 587 of the donors, high-throughput TCR beta sequencing was used to judge whether each TCR beta V gene segment behaved as functional or pseudogenic. Alongside the repertoire data, information on donor age, sex, ethnicity and CMV serostatus was compiled. In a later genetic analysis, genome-wide SNP genotypes for about 65% of the 666 donors were used, and that subset was treated as a discovery cohort. All discovery cohort repertoires had been generated using a single sequencing platform. HLA typing covered class I and class II loci at four-digit resolution. The number of typed donors differed by locus: about 620-640 for A, B, C, DRB1 and DQB1; 500 to 550 for DQA1; approximately 600 for DPA1; and roughly 470 for DPB1. Roughly five DR-DQ haplotypes were treated as single units for association and clustering because of strong linkage in the cohort. Among about 400 genotyped donors of the cohort, an average of around 250,000 unique TCR beta nucleotide sequences was sequenced per donor, of which about 19% were non-productive. Broad study findings and their caveats: According to a later analysis, most CMV-associated TCR beta chains appeared to be HLA-restricted, and the HLA associations seemed to be driven largely by CMV exposure. Compared with the approximately 700-donor mean, donors in an Asian-associated ancestry cluster had fewer N-insertions in productive TCRs, according to a later genetic analysis. Correlated functional status among segregating V segments might be attributable to linkage disequilibrium, but an unknown experimental factor could not be ruled out. HLA typing was unavailable for some donors at each locus, so association tests used only the typed subset. The 87-base-pair reads could not distinguish some IMGT-functional V segments, including TRBV6-2 and TRBV6-3, so those segments were excluded. Specific HLA alleles were associated with more than 15,000 TCR beta sequences at a false discovery rate of 0.05 in a later analysis. A later analysis reported that several top co-occurrence clusters appeared linked to parvovirus B19, influenza, CMV and Epstein-Barr virus. A cluster of highly shared sequence variants was judged likely to represent a technical artifact of the sequencing pipeline. Roughly uniform sequencing depth across donors was assumed in presence/absence analyses, although this assumption may not hold. The classifier was reported to diagnose cytomegalovirus status with high specificity and sensitivity in both the original cohort and the validation cohort. In vitro tests confirmed that a few of the cytomegalovirus-associated TCR beta chains recognize cytomegalovirus antigens. An earlier analysis of some 560 of the donors showed that most TCR beta V segments appeared in productive rearrangements either about 90% or about 30% of the time, which broadly matched IMGT annotations. Because counts were too low, 15 to 20 rarely observed V segments, including chromosome 9 orphons, were excluded from the earlier analysis of 587 of the donors. A further reported finding was that TCR beta sequences accurately predicted the HLA-A and HLA-B alleles for most subjects in the first cohort. In a later genetic analysis, a missense DCLRE1C variant was associated with V-gene and J-gene trimming of TCR beta chains, and the association was replicated in an independent cohort. A later analysis found that HLA-associated TCR beta chains were more clonally expanded and had lower generation probabilities than equally common non-associated chains. The study listed approximately 150 TCR beta chains as associated with cytomegalovirus. Only TCR beta chains were sequenced in this cohort, and the absence of alpha or paired-chain data limited detectable features. Most TCR sequences were observed very rarely across donors, whereas some public TCRs were present in many individuals. According to a later analysis, TCR association rates differed among HLA loci, with DRB1 alleles showing the most associated TCRs and HLA-C alleles showing the fewest. Strong co-occurrence of HLA alleles, especially DR and DQ, made assigning TCR associations to individual alleles difficult. It was suggested by the authors that the approach could potentially be generalized to other disease states and immunological phenotypes. The only immune exposure information available for the cohort was CMV serostatus.

Details on this clone: What antigen it recognizes has not been identified. No per-base quality is available; no much larger clone lies one base away.

CDR1 is given as SGHTA and CDR2 as FQGNSA, both from the germline V gene. V is trimmed back by 2 bases and J by 2 bases, and the junction contains 10 bases that no gene match accounts for. Measured from the cysteine to the phenylalanine, the CDR3 is 17 residues long. The DNA shown is the 51-base CDR3, in frame from base 1. Libraries were prepared through the immunoSEQ multiplex PCR assay. The multiplex PCR relied on a mix of 60 forward primers for TCR Vbeta segments and 13 reverse primers for TCR Jbeta segments. A multiplex PCR assay on genomic DNA amplified the CDR3 region of rearranged TCR beta genes. On the Illumina HiSeq System, the amplified TCR beta libraries were sequenced as 87-base-pair reads. Under the source paper's analysis protocol: In a later analysis, some 80 million unique TCR beta chains were counted across the roughly 700 repertoires, and roughly 11 million of these chains were shared by at least two donors. Raw reads were error-corrected and collapsed into unique sequences with a nearest-neighbor algorithm that merged closely related sequences to remove PCR and sequencing errors. V, D and J gene segments were assigned by aligning CDR3 sequences to IMGT reference sequences. For a sequence to be retained, a match of at least six nucleotides was required to both a V gene segment and a J gene segment. Rearrangements were called productive when the CDR3 lacked stop codons and stayed in frame with V and J; all others were non-productive. CDR3 was defined by IMGT convention, running from the second conserved V-encoded cysteine to the conserved J-encoded phenylalanine. In an earlier analysis of approximately 590 of the donors, sequences lacking an unambiguous match to a single V gene segment were excluded. In an earlier analysis of about 590 of the donors, a V segment was called functional when productive rearrangements were above 56.7%, and segregating when the standard deviation between donors exceeded 5%. A statistical classification framework was developed to diagnose cytomegalovirus status using the catalog of TCR beta chain sequences. V and J gene assignment, in a later analysis, came from comparing TCR nucleotide sequences with IMGT/GENE-DB human TR gene sequences. A later analysis assigned CDR3 sequences and most-parsimonious VDJ recombination scenarios with the TCRdist pipeline. In a later analysis, each TCR beta chain was defined by its CDR3 amino acid sequence together with its V-gene family, and reads without a unique V-gene family were excluded. In a later analysis, 500 to 700 highly shared, low-generation-probability nucleotide sequences were removed to address suspected cross-contamination and a sequencing artifact. In a later analysis, a clonal expansion index was calculated for each public chain from normalized within-repertoire ranks of inferred template counts. Generation probabilities in a later analysis came from a VDJ recombination model fitted to out-of-frame rearrangements, and those results were checked against IGoR. In a later analysis, hypergeometric tests were used to score TCR-TCR, TCR-HLA and TCR-CMV co-occurrence, with a repertoire-size bias correction applied to TCR pairs. To estimate false discovery rates, a later analysis permuted the HLA or CMV assignments 20 times. A later analysis grouped co-occurring TCRs with DBSCAN, adding TCRdist sequence similarity when clustering within HLA-allele-positive subsets. For co-occurrence clustering, repertoires with fewer than 30,000 or more than 120,000 public chains were excluded, along with 5 or 6 repertoires with anomalous nucleotide sharing. The source is immuneACCESS, and TCRdb retained only in-frame sequences with V and J called. Part of the clones is not carried over; for the studies checked, unresolved V genes explain less than half of this, and the remainder is unexplained. Clonal size and the V and J genes are those of that table, whereas D and trimming came from the DNA. The sample data list more than 150,000 clones, and around 84% of these were observed just once. Of the sample, 2% to 2.5% is held by the ten largest clones.

The cohort was made up of 650 to 700 healthy bone marrow donors. Cohort members were all nominally healthy when sampled, although unrecorded immune exposures were likely present. The donor was CMV seronegative and was included in the group of a few hundred seronegative cohort members. Every donor gave a peripheral blood sample, and the peripheral blood mononuclear cells from that sample were used for TCR beta sequencing. Genomic DNA was extracted from the blood cell samples with the Qiagen DNeasy Blood Extraction Kit. The chain joins TRBV7-2 to TRBJ2-3; 7 central nucleotides agree with TRBD1. The sequence was collected from a woman younger than 30 in good health and CMV-seronegative. The material sequenced was PBMCs. The nucleotides read TGTGCCAGCAGCTTACAACCCCCGGGACAGCCCACAGATACGCAGTATTTT. It is translated as CASSLQPPGQPTDTQYF.